This T cell receptor beta chain comes out of a study of T cell clones after liver transplantation. In the case of this clone: Its antigen remains unidentified.

This table comes from immunoSEQ multiplex PCR, and its TCRdb copy is limited to in-frame clones, with some not included. Of 9,000 to 9,500 clones listed, around 73% were seen once; the top ten hold more than 50%. Trimming cost V 4 bases and J 3 bases, with 21 bases left between them. The CDR3 consists of 17 residues. Looked up from germline, CDR1 is SGHDN and CDR2 is FVKESK. Study outcomes and limitations: Rather than being deleted, graft donor-reactive T cells may have moved into the graft. Small, mixed patient groups and varying post-transplant times limit these conclusions. Circulating graft-donor-reactive CD4 TCRbeta sequences fell significantly post-transplant in most of the 8 subjects.

This receptor was identified in a human patient who received a liver transplant. T cells may partly derive from the graft donor. This chain connects TRBV14 to TRBJ1-1, with D unresolved. Sample: CD8+ T cells from blood, taken at the 22-month timepoint. The CDR3: CASSRFAPWVGDTEAFF. The CDR3 bases are TGTGCCAGCAGCCGTTTTGCCCCCTGGGTTGGGGACACTGAAGCTTTCTTT.